The 16 T cell receptor beta chains given below trace back to one sample, sequenced in a study of T cells after yellow fever vaccination. Via MiXCR, TCRdb re-called the 5' RACE reads, giving one row per CDR3 protein. The sample yields a few hundred thousand distinct CDR3 sequences, roughly 4.3% seen once. Material: PBMCs, obtained 5 days after the yellow fever booster vaccination. Receptors originate from a man aged 18 to 29 who received the YFV17D yellow fever vaccine.

In its sample, this clonotype was seen many times. The V gene is TRBV9, the J gene TRBJ2-2, with D perhaps matching TRBD1 (6 bases). The V gene lost 4 bases and the J gene lost 0 bases, with 10 bases spanning the gap. This CDR3 comprises 15 residues. Germline-derived CDR1 and CDR2 are SGDLS and YYNGEE. The DNA of the CDR3 is TGTGCCAGCAGCCCGTGGACAGCGAACACCGGGGAGCTGTTTTTT. It encodes CASSPWTANTGELFF.

This clonotype was recorded many times. V gene TRBV20-1 combines with J gene TRBJ2-5; 9 bases line up with TRBD1. Germline-derived CDR1 and CDR2 are DFQATT and SNEGSKA (reference sequence). This CDR3 comprises 15 residues. With V trimmed by 3 bases and J by 5 bases, 10 bases remained unmatched. The CDR3 coding sequence is TGCAGTGCTAGTTCTACAGGGGGCAGGGGGGAGACCCAGTACTTC. Amino acids: CSASSTGGRGETQYF.

The rearrangement joins TRBV23-1 to TRBJ2-1; no reliable D call. TRBV23-1 is an ORF, and what it does is uncertain. Trimming left V 6 bases short and J 0 bases short, with 15 bases between. There are 16 residues in the CDR3. The CDR3 protein is CASSHPLPSSYNEQFF. The CDR3 DNA sequence: TGCGCCAGCAGCCACCCCCTACCGAGCTCCTACAATGAGCAGTTCTTC.

This clonotype was seen a handful of times. This chain links TRBV29-1 with TRBJ2-1; D may be TRBD1 (7 bases). The CDR3 is made up of 16 amino acids. The V gene's germline CDR1 is SQVTM and CDR2 ANQGSEA. Trimming removed 3 bases from V and 3 bases from J, with 18 bases in between. CDR3 nucleotide sequence: TGCAGCGTTGATTGGGGGCGACAGGGAGGCTACAATGAGCAGTTCTTC. Protein: CSVDWGRQGGYNEQFF.

Only a few counts were recorded for this clonotype. This chain uses TRBV5-1 with TRBJ2-2; 10 bases match TRBD1. The germline V gene has CDR1 SGHRS and CDR2 YFSETQ. The CDR3 has 16 amino acids. V dropped 0 bases and J dropped 6; count of bases not matched to a gene: 5. The CDR3, as DNA: TGCGCCAGCAGCTTGGCGGGACAGGGGCGGTCCGGGGAGCTGTTTTTT. The encoded protein is CASSLAGQGRSGELFF.

This clonotype was counted many times. The J gene is TRBJ2-2, the V gene TRBV28; no reliable D call. The CDR3 consists of 12 residues. V gave up 9 bases and J gave up 5 bases, with 10 bases separating them. The germline gives CDR1 MDHEN, CDR2 SYDVKM. The CDR3 DNA reads TGTGCCAGTTCAAGGGATACCGGGGAGCTGTTTTTT. It specifies CASSRDTGELFF.

This clonotype was picked up a small number of times. The chain couples TRBV7-3 to TRBJ2-6; the D call may be TRBD1 or TRBD2 (7 bases each). Deletions cut 5 bases from V and 2 bases from J, with 16 bases between. Germline V gives CDR1 SGHTA, CDR2 FQGTGA. This CDR3 spans 17 amino acids. The CDR3 loop reads CASSPGGGGTGANVLTF. The CDR3 DNA reads TGTGCCAGCAGCCCAGGGGGAGGGGGAACTGGGGCCAACGTCCTGACTTTC.

The rearrangement uses TRBV12-3 or TRBV12-4 and TRBJ2-3; a possible D gene is TRBD1 (6 bases). This CDR3 spans 13 amino acids. V dropped 6 bases and J dropped 7 bases, with 14 bases sitting between them. DNA for the CDR3: TGTGCCAGCAGCATCCCGGGACACAATACGCAGTATTTT. Its protein product is CASSIPGHNTQYF.

The CDR3 DNA follows: TGTGCCAGCAGTTACTCTGGGGGGCGCTCACCCCTCCACTTT. This encodes CASSYSGGRSPLHF. The chain carries TRBV6-5 and TRBJ1-6, with D maybe TRBD1 (6 bases). The CDR3 sequence is 14 residues long. V dropped 0 bases and J dropped 10 bases, with 10 bases sitting between them. CDR1 is MNHEY and CDR2 is SVGAGI in the germline V gene.

The rearrangement links TRBV6-2 or TRBV6-3 to TRBJ1-6; 8 bases are a match to TRBD1. Germline V lookup: CDR1 MNHEY, CDR2 SVGEGT. V shed 5 bases, J shed 7 bases, and the junction held 7 bases outside the gene matches. There are 15 residues in the CDR3. The CDR3 loop reads CASSVTGAGNSPLHF. CDR3 nucleotide sequence: TGTGCCAGCAGTGTGACAGGGGCAGGGAATTCACCCCTCCACTTT.

Only a few counts were recorded for this clonotype. This chain connects TRBV4-3 to TRBJ1-1; D is perhaps TRBD1 (5 bases). With 2 bases removed from V and 4 bases from J, the gap between germline ends came to 14 bases. This CDR3 comprises 15 residues. Germline CDR1 is LGHNA and CDR2 is YSLEER. This chain's CDR3 is CASSQSGGSFTEAFF. CDR3 sequence (DNA): TGCGCCAGCAGCCAAAGCGGGGGGAGCTTCACTGAAGCTTTCTTT.

This clonotype was counted between two and nine times. This chain joins TRBV7-9 and TRBJ1-1; 9 bases align to TRBD1. The CDR3 runs to 16 residues. V was clipped by 5 bases and J by 4 bases; unmatched bases: 11. The germline CDR1 and CDR2 sequences are SEHNR and FQNEAQ (reference sequence). CDR3 bases: TGTGCCAGCAGCCTTCACAGGGACAGGGAGGTCACTGAAGCTTTCTTT. It codes for CASSLHRDREVTEAFF.

This clonotype was recorded many times. The chain has TRBV5-1 and TRBJ2-1; 8 nucleotides match TRBD2. Germline trimming cut 6 bases from V and 7 bases from J; bases unmatched to any gene: 9. The CDR3 runs to 14 residues. From germline, CDR1 is SGHRS and CDR2 YFSETQ. Written as DNA, the CDR3 is TGCGCCAGCAATCGGGAGGGAGAGAGGAATGAGCAGTTCTTC. It yields the protein CASNREGERNEQFF.

This clonotype was seen more than once but under ten times. The CDR3 DNA sequence: TGTGCCAGCAGCTTAGTTCCAGAAAATAATTCACCCCTCCACTTT. The encoded protein is CASSLVPENNSPLHF. The chain uses TRBV7-6 and TRBJ1-6; D is undetermined. The germline V gene has CDR1 SGHVS and CDR2 FNYEAQ. V was shortened by 1 base and J by 5 bases, with 9 bases between the two germline ends. This CDR3 contains 15 residues.

This clonotype was seen ten or more times. The V call is TRBV5-6, the J call TRBJ2-1; TRBD2 matches at 14 bases. The J segment lost 3 bases and the V segment lost 3 bases, leaving 8 bases of the junction unmatched. Germline CDR1 reads SGHDT; CDR2 reads YYEEEE. The CDR3 spans 18 residues. The CDR3 coding sequence is TGTGCCAGCAGCTCCTCGGGACTAGCGGGGGACGTCTACAATGAGCAGTTCTTC. It encodes CASSSSGLAGDVYNEQFF.

The chain employs TRBV6-2 or TRBV6-3 and TRBJ2-1; 12 nucleotides align to TRBD2. Germline V gene sequence: CDR1 MNHEY, CDR2 SVGEGT. The CDR3 consists of 15 residues. Trimming at V came to 0 bases and at J to 9 bases, leaving 3 bases not matched to a gene. The CDR3 DNA sequence: TGTGCCAGCAGTTACTCACTAGCGGGGGGTGGTGAGCAGTTCTTC. Protein product: CASSYSLAGGGEQFF.